This T cell receptor beta chain was captured in a study of vaccination and CD4 T cells after COVID-19. In the study overall: With a range of 35 to 161, the median interval from diagnosis to drawing post-COVID samples was less than 130 days. Stimuli were overlapping spike peptide pools of SARS-CoV-2 and three common cold coronaviruses (HCoV-NL63, HCoV-OC43, HCoV-229E).

In this sample, this clonotype turned up a few times. Its antigen is unknown. Sequenced with the Oncomine TCR Beta short-read assay was DNA taken from cultured CD4+ T cells. Someone extracted genomic DNA from cultured CD4+ T cells. MiXCR, run by TCRdb on the PCR reads, gives a single entry per CDR3 protein. The repertoire consists of more than 13,000 distinct CDR3 sequences, with 25% to 35% occurring once and the leading ten covering roughly a sixth. V dropped 5 bases and J dropped 4; count of bases not matched to a gene: 3. Germline CDR1 reads SGHTA; CDR2 reads FQGTGA. CDR3 size: 13 residues. As for treatment: roughly 10-day PBMC culture with coronavirus spike peptide pools or control peptides (ViraFEST assay).

The chain combines TRBV7-3 with TRBJ2-7; 9 bases line up with TRBD1. What was sequenced was cultured CD4+ T cells from blood. The clonotype originates from a human donor with COVID-19. The CDR3 loop is CASSTDRGYEQYF. DNA for the CDR3: TGTGCCAGCAGCACGGACAGGGGTTACGAGCAGTACTTC.